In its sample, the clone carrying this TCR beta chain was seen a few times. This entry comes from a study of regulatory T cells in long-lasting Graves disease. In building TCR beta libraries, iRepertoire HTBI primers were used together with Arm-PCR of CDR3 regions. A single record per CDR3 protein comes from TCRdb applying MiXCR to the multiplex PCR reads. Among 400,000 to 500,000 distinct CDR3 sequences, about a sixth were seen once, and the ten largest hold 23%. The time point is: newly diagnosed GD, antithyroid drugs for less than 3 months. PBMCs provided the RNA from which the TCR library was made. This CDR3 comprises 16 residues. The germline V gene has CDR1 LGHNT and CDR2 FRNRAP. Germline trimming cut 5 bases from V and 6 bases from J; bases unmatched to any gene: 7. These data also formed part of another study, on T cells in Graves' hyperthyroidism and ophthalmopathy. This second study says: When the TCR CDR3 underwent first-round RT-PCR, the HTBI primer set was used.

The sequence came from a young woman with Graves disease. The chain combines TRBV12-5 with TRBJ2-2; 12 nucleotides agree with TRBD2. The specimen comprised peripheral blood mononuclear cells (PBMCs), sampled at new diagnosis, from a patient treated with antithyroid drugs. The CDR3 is CASGLRLAGVAGELFF. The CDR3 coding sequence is TGTGCTAGTGGTCTCAGACTAGCGGGAGTCGCCGGGGAGCTGTTTTTT.